One and the same sample provided the 11 T cell receptor beta chains below, sequenced in a study of blood T cell repertoires in COVID-19. The assay was immunoSEQ multiplex PCR, and TCRdb's table has in-frame clones only and misses some. This sample has around 55,000 clones, with approximately 90% found just once. The specimen was peripheral blood. The receptors originated from a man aged 60 to 75 with acute or convalescent COVID-19.

The V call is TRBV29-1, the J call TRBJ2-7; 9 nucleotides match TRBD2. Germline lookup yields CDR1 SQVTM and CDR2 ANQGSEA. CDR3 length equals 13 residues. As DNA, the CDR3 is TGCAGTATTATAGCGGGAGCGACCTACGAGCAGTACTTC. Translation: CSIIAGATYEQYF.

The V call is TRBV28, the J call TRBJ2-5; the match to TRBD2 covers 8 bases. The germline V gene has CDR1 MDHEN and CDR2 SYDVKM. V lost 4 bases and J lost 2; bases outside the gene matches: 15. This CDR3 region has 18 residues. The DNA of the CDR3 is TGTGCCAGCAGTTCACCGGGACTAGGGTTTGGGGCACAAGAGACCCAGTACTTC. Its protein is CASSSPGLGFGAQETQYF.

This chain uses TRBV29-1 with TRBJ2-5; D not resolved. The CDR3 runs 14 residues. Germline V gene data show CDR1 as SQVTM and CDR2 as ANQGSEA. The V gene lost 4 bases and the J gene lost 2 bases, with 14 bases spanning the gap. CDR3 region: CSVVIWAEQETQYF. CDR3 nucleotides: TGCAGCGTTGTAATTTGGGCAGAGCAAGAGACCCAGTACTTC. Based on the CDR3 plus reference TRBV29-1 and TRBJ2-5, the full variable domain is SAVISQKPSRDICQRGTSLTIQCQVDSQVTMMFWYRQQPGQSLTLIATANQGSEATYESGFVIDKFPISRPNLTFSTLTVSNMSPEDSSIYLCSVVIWAEQETQYFGPGTRLLVL.

The chain uses TRBV7-9 and TRBJ1-2; 8 positions match TRBD1. CDR1 is SEHNR and CDR2 is FQNEAQ in the germline V gene (reference sequence). J gave up 4 bases and V 6 bases, and 16 bases lay outside the gene matches. The CDR3 sequence is 17 residues long. CDR3 DNA: TGTGCCAGCAGTTCTACGGCCCCTCAGGGGGCAGGCTATGGCTACACCTTC. Translation gives CASSSTAPQGAGYGYTF.

The chain combines TRBV18 with TRBJ1-4; D is ambiguous. The germline CDR1 and CDR2 sequences are KGHSH and LQKENI. Trimming removed 0 bases from V and 8 bases from J, with 13 bases in between. This CDR3 contains 15 residues. CDR3 protein: CASSPPVSEGEKLFF. The CDR3 DNA reads TGTGCCAGCTCACCACCGGTCAGCGAGGGAGAAAAACTGTTTTTT.

The genes are TRBV7-2 and TRBJ2-1; the D gene is possibly TRBD2 (6 bases). The germline CDR1 and CDR2 sequences are SGHTA and FQGNSA. Trimming removed 5 bases at V and 0 bases at J, with 17 bases between. There are 17 residues in the CDR3. The CDR3 nucleotides read TGTGCCAGCAGCCAAACTGGCCGGGGGAGCTCCTACAATGAGCAGTTCTTC. Translated: CASSQTGRGSSYNEQFF.

The chain recombines TRBV4-2 with TRBJ1-1; a weak D match, TRBD1 (6 bases). The CDR3 extends over 14 amino acids. V lost 3 bases and J 3 bases, leaving 11 bases between the germline ends. CDR1 LGHNA and CDR2 YNFKEQ come from the germline V gene. For the CDR3, the DNA is TGTGCCAGCAGCCAGGAGAACAGGGACACTGAAGCTTTCTTT. Protein product: CASSQENRDTEAFF.

This rearrangement joins TRBV5-6 to TRBJ1-2, with unresolved D. CDR1 is SGHDT, CDR2 YYEEEE, per germline. The CDR3 is made up of 13 amino acids. V was pared by 3 bases and J by 2 bases, with 8 bases between. The CDR3, as DNA: TGTGCCAGCAGCTCGGCAGGAAACTATGGCTACACCTTC. This sequence encodes CASSSAGNYGYTF. The whole variable domain, filled in from reference TRBV5-6 and TRBJ1-2, reads DAGVTQSPTHLIKTRGQQVTLRCSPKSGHDTVSWYQQALGQGPQFIFQYYEEEERQRGNFPDRFSGHQFPNYSSELNVNALLLGDSALYLCASSSAGNYGYTFGSGTRLTVV.

The chain joins TRBV9 to TRBJ2-2, with a tentative D call TRBD1 (5 bases). The CDR3 has 13 residues. Germline CDR1 SGDLS, CDR2 YYNGEE. V was trimmed by 2 bases and J by 7 bases, leaving 9 bases between them. The CDR3: CASSVKGNGELFF. The CDR3 DNA reads TGTGCCAGCAGCGTTAAGGGGAACGGGGAGCTGTTTTTT. The whole variable domain, filled in from reference TRBV9 and TRBJ2-2, reads DSGVTQTPKHLITATGQRVTLRCSPRSGDLSVYWYQQSLDQGLQFLIQYYNGEERAKGNILERFSAQQFPDLHSELNLSSLELGDSALYFCASSVKGNGELFFGEGSRLTVL.

This clone was counted a single time. The chain has TRBV3-1 (or the pseudogene TRBV3-2) and TRBJ2-5, with D possibly TRBD2 on 6 matching bases. Germline CDR1 is LGHDT and CDR2 is YNNKEL (reference sequence). This CDR3 contains 16 residues. V lost 1 base, J lost 2 bases, and 14 bases lay in between. The CDR3 DNA reads TGTGCCAGCAGCCAAGTGTTTAGTAGCGGACAAGAGACCCAGTACTTC. This sequence encodes CASSQVFSSGQETQYF.

This chain connects TRBV7-9 to TRBJ2-7, with 11 bases that match TRBD2. The CDR3 loop spans 15 amino acids. Germline V gives CDR1 SEHNR, CDR2 FQNEAQ (reference sequence). With V trimmed by 5 bases and J by 3 bases, 6 bases remained unmatched. The DNA for the CDR3 is TGTGCCAGCAGCCCAAAGGGACTAGCGGACTACGAGCAGTACTTC. Encoded protein: CASSPKGLADYEQYF. Filled out from reference TRBV7-9 and TRBJ2-7, the complete variable domain reads DTGVSQNPRHKITKRGQNVTFRCDPISEHNRLYWYRQTLGQGPEFLTYFQNEAQLEKSRLLSDRFSAERPKGSFSTLEIQRTEQGDSAMYLCASSPKGLADYEQYFGPGTRLTVT.